These 27 T cell receptor beta chains were sequenced from one sample in a study of T cells in localized non-small cell lung cancer. Libraries were prepared by immunoSEQ multiplex PCR; TCRdb keeps only in-frame clonotypes and omits some of them. The sample carries around 64,000 clones, 85% to 90% recorded once. Sequences were derived from peripheral blood, sampled before any cancer treatment. The receptor set was obtained from a man between 40 and 69 years old with stage I squamous cell lung carcinoma.

The V gene is TRBV5-1, the J gene TRBJ1-4; TRBD1 is a possible D gene (5 bases). The CDR3 contains 16 residues. The germline V gene has CDR1 SGHRS and CDR2 YFSETQ. Trimming cost V 5 bases and J 0 bases, with 14 bases left between them. The CDR3: CASSQTGKATNEKLFF. The CDR3 DNA is TGCGCCAGCAGTCAAACAGGCAAAGCAACTAATGAAAAACTGTTTTTT.

V usage is TRBV28 and J usage is TRBJ2-7, with D tentatively TRBD1 or TRBD2 (5 bases each). V lost 5 bases to trimming and J lost 7 bases, with 18 bases between them. The CDR3 contains 14 residues. Per the germline V gene, CDR1 is MDHEN and CDR2 is SYDVKM. CDR3 in amino acids: CASSLTGTVREQYF. The CDR3 DNA follows: TGTGCCAGCAGTCTAACCGGGACCGTGAGAGAGCAGTACTTC.

The gene calls are TRBV12-2 and TRBJ2-1. TRBV12-2 is annotated as a pseudogene. This CDR3 region has 16 residues. This CDR3 reads CASRHRALLPDNEQFF. The CDR3, as DNA: TGTGCAAGTCGCCACCGGGCCCTCCTCCCCGACAATGAGCAGTTCTTC.

This chain joins TRBV19 and TRBJ2-3; 8 bases are a match to TRBD2. Trimming at V came to 6 bases and at J to 2 bases, leaving 7 bases not matched to a gene. This CDR3 has 15 residues. CDR1 and CDR2 from the germline V gene are LNHDA and SQIVND (reference sequence). The CDR3 DNA reads TGTGCCAGTAGGAGAACTAGCGGAGACACAGATACGCAGTATTTT. It translates to CASRRTSGDTDTQYF.

This clone was recorded a few times. This chain connects TRBV18 to TRBJ2-7; 9 nucleotides line up with TRBD1. Germline trimming cut 2 bases from V and 2 bases from J; bases unmatched to any gene: 4. The CDR3 runs to 15 residues. The germline V gene encodes CDR1 KGHSH and CDR2 LQKENI. The CDR3 is CASSPSWDRAYEQYF. The CDR3 DNA reads TGTGCCAGCTCACCAAGCTGGGACAGGGCCTACGAGCAGTACTTC.

The chain joins TRBV7-2 to TRBJ2-7; 9 positions agree with TRBD1. CDR3 length: 15 amino acids. With V trimmed by 1 base and J by 6 bases, 7 bases remained unmatched. Germline V gives CDR1 SGHTA, CDR2 FQGNSA. CDR3 in DNA: TGTGCCAGCAGCTTAGGAGGGACAGGGTCCCGCGAGCAGTACTTC. Translated: CASSLGGTGSREQYF.

The chain is built from TRBV9 and TRBJ1-3, with a weak D call TRBD1 (5 bases). Trimming took 3 bases from V and 4 from J, leaving 14 bases between them. Germline loops: CDR1 SGDLS, CDR2 YYNGEE. This CDR3 spans 15 amino acids. CDR3 residues: CASSGGLSEGNTIYF. The DNA of the CDR3 is TGTGCCAGCAGCGGGGGACTGAGTGAAGGAAACACCATATATTTT.

The chain couples TRBV7-3 to TRBJ2-3, with TRBD1 identical over 9 bases. J gave up 9 bases and V 2 bases, and 3 bases lay outside the gene matches. The CDR3 spans 13 residues. Germline V gene data show CDR1 as SGHTA and CDR2 as FQGTGA. This CDR3 is CASSLEGTGTQYF. Written as DNA, the CDR3 is TGTGCCAGCAGCTTAGAGGGGACAGGGACGCAGTATTTT.

The chain employs TRBV29-1 and TRBJ2-1, with 12 bases lining up with TRBD1. From germline, CDR1 is SQVTM and CDR2 ANQGSEA. The CDR3 covers 17 residues. Trimming took 7 bases from V and 0 from J; bases not matched to a gene: 10. CDR3 region: CSARDRGRSSSYNEQFF. CDR3 sequence (DNA): TGCAGCGCCCGGGACAGGGGGCGATCCAGCTCCTACAATGAGCAGTTCTTC.

This sequence joins TRBV30 and TRBJ2-1, with TRBD2 matching over 8 bases. Trimming at V came to 0 bases and at J to 6 bases, leaving 4 bases not matched to a gene. Germline V gives CDR1 GTSNPN, CDR2 SVGIG (reference sequence). CDR3 size: 14 residues. The CDR3 DNA reads as TGTGCCTGGAGTGTACGGGGGGGGATCAATGAGCAGTTCTTC. This gives the protein CAWSVRGGINEQFF.

The rearrangement links TRBV28 to TRBJ1-5, with 8 bases matching TRBD1. This CDR3 has 15 amino acids. V was pared by 5 bases and J by 1 base, with 4 bases of the junction left unmatched. The germline CDR1 and CDR2 sequences are MDHEN and SYDVKM. The CDR3 spells CASSPDRASNQPQHF. CDR3 nucleotides: TGTGCCAGCAGTCCGGACAGGGCAAGCAATCAGCCCCAGCATTTT.

This clone appeared a single time. This rearrangement joins TRBV19 to TRBJ1-5; the D gene is possibly TRBD1 (6 bases). The CDR3 length is 21 residues. V was shortened by 7 bases and J by 0 bases, with 31 bases between the two germline ends. Germline CDR1 reads LNHDA; CDR2 reads SQIVND (reference sequence). CDR3 residues: CASTPYSTGTGGGYSNQPQHF. The CDR3 DNA reads TGTGCCAGTACTCCCTATTCTACCGGGACCGGAGGGGGATATAGCAATCAGCCCCAGCATTTT.

CDR3 nucleotides: TGCGCCAGCAGCTTGGGAGGGACAGCCTTTTACGAGCAGTACTTC. Its translation is CASSLGGTAFYEQYF. The chain employs TRBV5-1 and TRBJ2-7; TRBD1 aligns across 7 bases. Germline-derived CDR1 and CDR2 are SGHRS and YFSETQ. With 0 bases clipped from V and 4 bases from J, the junction kept 7 bases outside the gene matches. The CDR3 consists of 15 residues.

The chain joins TRBV30 to TRBJ2-4; D might be TRBD2 (5 bases). CDR3 length: 14 amino acids. V lost 2 bases and J 9 bases, leaving 17 bases between the germline ends. Per germline, CDR1 GTSNPN and CDR2 SVGIG (reference sequence). DNA of the CDR3: TGTGCCTGGAGTCACGACGGCCAGAGCGGCATTCAGTACTTC. Its protein is CAWSHDGQSGIQYF.

This sequence joins TRBV5-1 and TRBJ2-1, with a weak D call TRBD1 (5 bases). Germline CDR1 is SGHRS and CDR2 is YFSETQ. V shed 2 bases and J shed 4 bases, with 10 bases lying between them. The CDR3 is 14 amino acids. For the CDR3, the DNA is TGCGCCAGCAGCTTAGGGGCACGATACAATGAGCAGTTCTTC. Translating it yields CASSLGARYNEQFF.

The chain joins TRBV19 to TRBJ1-4; no clear D. The CDR3 has 15 amino acids. Trimming stripped 3 bases from V and 6 bases from J, with 14 bases between. Germline V gene data show CDR1 as LNHDA and CDR2 as SQIVND (reference sequence). CDR3 region: CASSIRGKFDEKLFF. CDR3 nucleotide sequence: TGTGCCAGTAGTATCCGAGGGAAGTTTGATGAAAAACTGTTTTTT.

The rearrangement uses TRBV20-1 and TRBJ2-1; the match to TRBD2 covers 8 bases. Germline values: CDR1 DFQATT, CDR2 SNEGSKA (reference sequence). The CDR3 is 11 amino acids. J gave up 9 bases and V 6 bases, and 4 bases lay outside the gene matches. CDR3 DNA sequence: TGCAGTGCAGCGGGGGCGGGTGAGCAGTTCTTC. It codes for CSAAGAGEQFF.

The CDR3 DNA reads TGCGCCAGCAGCAAGGGACAGGGCGAGGAGCAGTACTTC. Translation: CASSKGQGEEQYF. The chain joins TRBV5-1 to TRBJ2-7; 9 bases map to TRBD1. The trim removed 4 bases at V and 7 bases at J, leaving 6 bases unmatched. The CDR3 consists of 13 residues. From germline, CDR1 is SGHRS and CDR2 YFSETQ.

With respect to this clone: Other DNA sequences of this sample code for an identical CDR3. This chain links TRBV9 with TRBJ1-1, with no clear D. This CDR3 spans 14 amino acids. Per germline, CDR1 SGDLS and CDR2 YYNGEE. Trimming took off 4 bases at V and 8 bases at J, with 18 bases between the two ends. Here the CDR3 DNA reads TGTGCCAGCAGCCAGACTTCAGGTGGTACCGAAGCTTTCTTT. Protein sequence: CASSQTSGGTEAFF.

The rearrangement uses TRBV4-1 and TRBJ2-1; the D gene is possibly TRBD1 (5 bases). V was pared by 2 bases and J by 7 bases, with 9 bases between. Germline CDR1 MGHRA, CDR2 YSYEKL. This CDR3 spans 13 amino acids. DNA for the CDR3: TGCGCCAGCAGCCAATATCCAGGGAATGAGCAGTTCTTC. It specifies CASSQYPGNEQFF.

This rearrangement joins TRBV6-5 to TRBJ2-7; D uncertain. The length of the CDR3 is 14 residues. The germline V gene encodes CDR1 MNHEY and CDR2 SVGAGI. The germline V and J ends were trimmed by 2 bases and 2 bases, with 10 bases remaining between them. CDR3 in DNA: TGTGCCAGCAGTTACGAGGCCGGAACCTACGAGCAGTACTTC. Amino acids: CASSYEAGTYEQYF.

CDR3 in DNA: TGTGCCATCAGTGACGGACTAGCGGGGGAGACCCAGTACTTC. Protein product: CAISDGLAGETQYF. V and J are TRBV10-3 and TRBJ2-5; 12 bases agree with TRBD2. Per the germline V gene, CDR1 is ENHRY and CDR2 is SYGVKD. The CDR3 contains 14 residues. The V segment lost 3 bases and the J segment 5 bases; nucleotides outside the gene matches: 1.

The J gene is TRBJ2-1, the V gene TRBV7-3, with D possibly being TRBD2 (6 bases). CDR1 is SGHTA and CDR2 is FQGTGA in the germline V gene. The CDR3 is made up of 14 amino acids. V was pared by 4 bases and J by 5 bases, with 12 bases between. The CDR3 is CASSSAGLNNEQFF. The CDR3 bases are TGTGCCAGCAGCTCCGCGGGACTCAACAATGAGCAGTTCTTC.

V and J are TRBV7-9 and TRBJ1-2; tentative D call: TRBD1 (5 bases). The CDR3 is 14 amino acids. The ends were cut back, 1 base at V and 8 bases at J, with 14 bases in the middle. Germline V gene sequence: CDR1 SEHNR, CDR2 FQNEAQ (reference sequence). This CDR3 reads CASSLVVSGDGYTF. The CDR3 DNA reads as TGTGCCAGCAGCTTAGTCGTTTCGGGGGACGGCTACACCTTC.

The gene calls are TRBV4-3 and TRBJ2-1; D not resolved. CDR3 size: 13 residues. The V gene lost 1 base and the J gene lost 9 bases, with 10 bases spanning the gap. Germline CDR1 is LGHNA and CDR2 is YSLEER. The CDR3 coding sequence is TGCGCCAGCAGCCAAGTCGGGCATAGTGAGCAGTTCTTC. Translation: CASSQVGHSEQFF.

Only one count was recorded for this clone. V is TRBV7-2 and J is TRBJ1-2, with D uncertain. This CDR3 is 12 amino acids long. CDR1 and CDR2 (germline): SGHTA, FQGNSA. V lost 7 bases, J lost 2 bases, and 8 bases lay in between. The CDR3 nucleotides read TGTGCCAGCACAGACACGAACTATGGCTACACCTTC. Translated: CASTDTNYGYTF.

The table lists this clone with a few counts. V and J are TRBV6-1 and TRBJ1-1; D not resolved. Trimming took off 2 bases at V and 3 bases at J, with 13 bases between the two ends. Germline-derived CDR1 and CDR2 are MNHNS and SASEGT. This CDR3 region has 15 residues. CDR3 residues: CASSERIASYTEAFF. The CDR3 DNA reads TGTGCCAGCAGTGAAAGAATAGCCTCCTACACTGAAGCTTTCTTT.